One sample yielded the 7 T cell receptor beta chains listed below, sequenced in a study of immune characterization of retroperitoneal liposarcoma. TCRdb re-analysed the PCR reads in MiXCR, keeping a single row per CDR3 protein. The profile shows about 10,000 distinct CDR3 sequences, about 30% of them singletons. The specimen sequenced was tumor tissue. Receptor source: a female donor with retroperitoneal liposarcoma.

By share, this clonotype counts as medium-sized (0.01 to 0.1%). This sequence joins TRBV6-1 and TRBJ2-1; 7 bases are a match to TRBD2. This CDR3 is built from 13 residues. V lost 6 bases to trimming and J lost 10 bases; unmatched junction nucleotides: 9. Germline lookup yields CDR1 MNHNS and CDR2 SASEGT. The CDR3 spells CASRLATYYEQFF. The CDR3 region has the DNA TGTGCCAGCAGACTAGCGACCTACTACGAGCAGTTCTTC.

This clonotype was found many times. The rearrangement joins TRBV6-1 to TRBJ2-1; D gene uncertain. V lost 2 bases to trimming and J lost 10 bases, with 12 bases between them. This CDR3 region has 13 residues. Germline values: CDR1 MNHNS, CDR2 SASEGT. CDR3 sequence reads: CASSENSGYEQFF. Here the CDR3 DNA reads TGTGCCAGCAGTGAAAACTCTGGCTACGAGCAGTTCTTC.

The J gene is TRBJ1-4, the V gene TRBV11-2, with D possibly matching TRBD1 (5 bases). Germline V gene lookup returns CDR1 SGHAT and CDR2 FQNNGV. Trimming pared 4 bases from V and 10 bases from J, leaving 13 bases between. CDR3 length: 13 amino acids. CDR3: CASSSGARAKLFF. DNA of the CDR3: TGTGCCAGCAGCTCCGGGGCGAGGGCAAAACTGTTTTTT.

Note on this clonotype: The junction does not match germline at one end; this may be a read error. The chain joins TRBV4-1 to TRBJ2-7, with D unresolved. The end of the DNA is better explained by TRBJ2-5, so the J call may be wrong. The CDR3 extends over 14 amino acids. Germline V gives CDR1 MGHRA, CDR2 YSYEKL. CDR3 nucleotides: TGTGCCAGCAGCCAAGAATACGGATCCGGGACCCAGTACTTC. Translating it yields CASSQEYGSGTQYF.

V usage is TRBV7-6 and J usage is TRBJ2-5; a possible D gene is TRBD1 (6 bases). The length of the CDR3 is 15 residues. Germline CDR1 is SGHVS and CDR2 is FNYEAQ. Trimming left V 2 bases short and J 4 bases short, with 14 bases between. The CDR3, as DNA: TGTGCCAGCAGCTTACGGACAGCGATGAGAGAGACCCAGTACTTC. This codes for CASSLRTAMRETQYF.

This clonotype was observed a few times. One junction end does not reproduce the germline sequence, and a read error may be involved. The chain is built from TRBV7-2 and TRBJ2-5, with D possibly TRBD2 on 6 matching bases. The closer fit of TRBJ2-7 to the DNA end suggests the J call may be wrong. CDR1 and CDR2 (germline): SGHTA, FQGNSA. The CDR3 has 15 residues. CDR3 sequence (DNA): TGTGCCAGCAGCCCCCGCGGGAAGGGCTCCCACGAGCAGTACTTC. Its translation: CASSPRGKGSHEQYF.

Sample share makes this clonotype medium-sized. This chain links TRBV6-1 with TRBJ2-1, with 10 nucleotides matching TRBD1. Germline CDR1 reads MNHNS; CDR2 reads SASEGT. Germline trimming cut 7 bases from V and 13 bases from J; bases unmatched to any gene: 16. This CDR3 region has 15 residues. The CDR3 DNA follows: TGTGCCAGCACCCTCTCGTCGACAGGGGGCAAGACCCAGTTCTTC. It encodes CASTLSSTGGKTQFF.